The 5 T cell receptor beta chains below all came from one sample that was sequenced in a study of T cells in Graves' hyperthyroidism and ophthalmopathy. Amplification yielded TCR beta CDR3 regions, with RNA transcripts as the source. The HTBI primer set was used in a first-round RT-PCR of the TCR CDR3. TCRdb reprocessed the multiplex PCR reads with MiXCR, giving one entry per CDR3 protein. The repertoire has hundreds of thousands of distinct CDR3 sequences, approximately 14% of them found once; the top ten carry approximately 19%. The sample taken for sequencing was blood. The receptors originated from a woman aged 55-69 years with Graves' ophthalmopathy.

This clonotype was recorded a few times. This chain uses TRBV28 with TRBJ1-2; maybe TRBD1 (5 bases). The germline CDR1 and CDR2 sequences are MDHEN and SYDVKM. CDR3 length: 13 residues. V lost 6 bases and J lost 3, with 11 bases in between. The CDR3 spells CASRTQGDYGYTF. In nucleotides, the CDR3 is TGTGCCAGCAGAACCCAGGGAGACTATGGCTACACCTTC.

In its sample, this clonotype was seen many times. The chain has TRBV3-1 and TRBJ1-6; no clear D. The V end was cut by 6 bases, the J end by 9 bases, with 18 bases between. The V gene's germline CDR1 is LGHDT and CDR2 YNNKEL (reference sequence). This CDR3 region has 15 residues. CDR3 nucleotide sequence: TGTGCCAGCAGGGAGGGTCTTACCGGAATTTCACCCCTCCACTTT. Protein: CASREGLTGISPLHF.

Of note for this clonotype: This may arise from a read error, as a much more abundant clone is one base away. The genes are TRBV29-1 and TRBJ1-1, with D unclear. The CDR3 has 12 residues. V lost 7 bases, J lost 1 base, and 10 bases lay in between. The V gene's germline CDR1 is SQVTM and CDR2 ANQGSEA. DNA of the CDR3: TGCAGCGACGACTCCAAGAACACTGAAGCTTTCTTT. Amino acid sequence: CSDDSKNTEAFF. Supplemented by reference TRBV29-1 and TRBJ1-1, the full variable domain reads SAVISQKPSRDICQRGTSLTIQCQVDSQVTMMFWYRQQPGQSLTLIATANQGSEATYESGFVIDKFPISRPNLTFSTLTVSNMSPEDSSIYLCSDDSKNTEAFFGQGTRLTVV.

The chain has TRBV20-1 and TRBJ2-2; D perhaps matches TRBD1 (6 bases). Germline V gene lookup returns CDR1 DFQATT and CDR2 SNEGSKA (reference sequence). Trimming removed 4 bases from V and 1 base from J, with 10 bases in between. The CDR3 consists of 14 residues. The CDR3 region has the DNA TGCAGTGCTATCGGCAGGGGGAACACCGGGGAGCTGTTTTTT. Translated: CSAIGRGNTGELFF.

This clonotype has a count of ten or more. The rearrangement uses TRBV5-1 and TRBJ2-3; D gene unclear. The CDR3 spans 11 residues. Trimming removed 7 bases from V and 6 bases from J, with 9 bases in between. Germline V gene sequence: CDR1 SGHRS, CDR2 YFSETQ. Here the CDR3 DNA reads TGCGCCAGCCGGCCCAGGGATACGCAGTATTTT. Translated, it gives CASRPRDTQYF.